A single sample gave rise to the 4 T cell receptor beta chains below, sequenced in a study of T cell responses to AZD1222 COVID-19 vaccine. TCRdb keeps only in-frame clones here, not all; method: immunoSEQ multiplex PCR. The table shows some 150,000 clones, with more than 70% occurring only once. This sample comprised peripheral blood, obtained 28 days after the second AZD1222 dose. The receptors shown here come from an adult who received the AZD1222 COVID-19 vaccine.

This CDR3 reads CASSNRGVTDTQYF. In DNA, the CDR3 is TGTGCCAGCAGCAATCGAGGGGTCACAGATACGCAGTATTTT. The V call is TRBV11-2, the J call TRBJ2-3; D is tentatively TRBD1 or TRBD2 (5 bases each). V shed 5 bases and J shed 2 bases, with 11 bases lying between them. CDR1 and CDR2 (germline): SGHAT, FQNNGV. The CDR3 loop spans 14 amino acids.

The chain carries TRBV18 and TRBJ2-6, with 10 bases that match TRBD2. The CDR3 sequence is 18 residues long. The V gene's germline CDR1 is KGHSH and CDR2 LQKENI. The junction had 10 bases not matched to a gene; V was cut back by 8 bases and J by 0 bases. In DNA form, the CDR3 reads TGTGCCAGCCCACTGACTAGCGGGTCCCTCTCTGGGGCCAACGTCCTGACTTTC. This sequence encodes CASPLTSGSLSGANVLTF.

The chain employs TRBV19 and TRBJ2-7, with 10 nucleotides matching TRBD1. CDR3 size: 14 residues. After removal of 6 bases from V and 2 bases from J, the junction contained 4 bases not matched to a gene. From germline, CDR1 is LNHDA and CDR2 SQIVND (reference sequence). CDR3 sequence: CASRRTGGTYEQYF. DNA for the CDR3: TGTGCCAGTAGGCGGACAGGGGGGACCTACGAGCAGTACTTC. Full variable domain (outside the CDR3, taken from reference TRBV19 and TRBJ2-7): DGGITQSPKYLFRKEGQNVTLSCEQNLNHDAMYWYRQDPGQGLRLIYYSQIVNDFQKGDIAEGYSVSREKKESFPLTVTSAQKNPTAFYLCASRRTGGTYEQYFGPGTRLTVT.

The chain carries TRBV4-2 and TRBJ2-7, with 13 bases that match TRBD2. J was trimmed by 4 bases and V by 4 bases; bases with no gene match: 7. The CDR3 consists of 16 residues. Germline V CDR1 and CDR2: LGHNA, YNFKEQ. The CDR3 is CASSLGLAGADYEQYF. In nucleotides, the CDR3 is TGTGCCAGCAGCCTAGGACTAGCGGGGGCCGATTACGAGCAGTACTTC.